The sequence of this T cell receptor (beta chain) was determined in a study of shared clonotypes between healthy human individuals. Genomic DNA (from each subset) was split evenly across several immunoSEQ plates. The protocol was immunoSEQ multiplex PCR, while the TCRdb copy is restricted to in-frame clones and leaves out a portion. Of about 1 million clones listed, around 76% are singletons. V was cut by 0 bases and J by 6 bases, with 18 bases left in between. The CDR3 is 16 residues long. CDR1 and CDR2 from the germline V gene are MNHEY and SMNVEV (reference sequence). The V call is TRBV27, the J call TRBJ2-7; D possibly corresponds to TRBD2 (7 bases). This TCR was recovered from a man younger than 35 in good health. The specimen was memory CD4+ T cells sorted from blood. The subset was: CD45RA-negative fraction. The CDR3 DNA is TGTGCCAGCAGTTTATCGGCGGAGGGGGGGTCTCTCGAGCAGTACTTC. Encoded protein: CASSLSAEGGSLEQYF.